The TCR beta chain under discussion was sequenced for a study of memory CD4+ T cells and cytomegalovirus serostatus. Study findings and constraints: Each of around 69 CMV-associated TCRbeta sequences occurred in one to five individuals.

CDR1 and CDR2 from the germline V gene are MNHEY and SVGAGI. Unmatched junction bases numbered 11, after V lost 6 bases and J lost 4 bases. CDR3 size: 15 residues. Sequencing used immunoSEQ multiplex PCR; TCRdb keeps in-frame clones, though not all of them. The profile shows just under 65,000 clones, 70% to 80% of them singletons. This clone was picked up a small number of times. Its antigen is not known. Single viable CD3+CD4+CD8-CD45RO+ cells were sorted as the memory CD4+ T cells. The chain has TRBV6-5 and TRBJ1-2; 7 bases fit TRBD1. The receptor was derived from an adult in good health and CMV-seronegative. The sample was memory CD4+ T cells from blood. The CDR3 DNA is TGTGCCAGCAGACGTGACAGGGAGGGGGCCTATGGCTACACCTTC. Residues: CASRRDREGAYGYTF.